This passage covers 24 T cell receptor beta chains from one sample sequenced in a study of blood T cells in healthy people across ages (dated by TCRdb to between 2015 and 2017). Receptor amplification or capture employed 5' RACE. The instrument was an Illumina HiSeq 2500. A second roughly 6 to 12 cycle PCR used a sample-barcoded 5' primer and a J-beta primer mix. TCRdb trimmed the raw reads at Q25, called clones with MiXCR and kept productive beta chains. All rows with the same CDR3 protein become a single entry with the most common DNA and genes. In all, the sample holds about 1.6 million distinct CDR3 sequences, and about 35% of those were seen once. About 10% of the sample goes to the ten largest clones. The sample consisted of blood. The receptors stem from a woman in her twenties or thirties in good health.

The chain uses TRBV7-8 and TRBJ1-5; D is ambiguous. The CDR3 totals 14 residues. Germline V gene lookup returns CDR1 SGHVS and CDR2 FQNEAQ. V was shortened by 5 bases and J by 2 bases, with 10 bases between the two germline ends. The CDR3 protein is CASSPTEGNQPQHF. The CDR3 DNA is TGTGCCAGCAGCCCTACAGAAGGCAATCAGCCCCAGCATTTT.

This clonotype has only a few counts. The CDR3, as DNA: TGCGCCAGCAGTCATGCGAACACCGGGGAGCTGTTTTTT. The encoded protein is CASSHANTGELFF. The rearrangement joins TRBV5-1 to TRBJ2-2; D call uncertain. The CDR3 runs to 13 residues. Germline V lookup: CDR1 SGHRS, CDR2 YFSETQ. V shed 5 bases and J shed 0 bases, with 5 bases lying between them. The variable domain in full, with the rest retrieved from reference TRBV5-1 and TRBJ2-2, is KAGVTQTPRYLIKTRGQQVTLSCSPISGHRSVSWYQQTPGQGLQFLFEYFSETQRNKGNFPGRFSGRQFSNSRSEMNVSTLELGDSALYLCASSHANTGELFFGEGSRLTVL.

V and J are TRBV28 and TRBJ2-7, with 8 bases lining up with TRBD2. CDR1 is MDHEN, CDR2 SYDVKM, per germline. This CDR3 is built from 13 residues. Germline trimming cut 2 bases from V and 6 bases from J; bases unmatched to any gene: 3. The CDR3 DNA reads TGTGCCAGCAGTTTAGGTCGGGAGGGCGAGCAGTACTTC. It yields the protein CASSLGREGEQYF.

V gene TRBV20-1 combines with J gene TRBJ2-5, with TRBD2 identical over 10 bases. Germline V gene data show CDR1 as DFQATT and CDR2 as SNEGSKA (reference sequence). Trimming took 1 base from V and 3 from J; bases not matched to a gene: 5. The length of the CDR3 is 15 residues. CDR3 sequence (DNA): TGCAGTGCTAGAGTCAGCGGGAGGGCCAAAGAGACCCAGTACTTC. Its protein product is CSARVSGRAKETQYF.

This clonotype was counted at least ten times. The gene calls are TRBV12-3 or TRBV12-4 and TRBJ1-2, with a tentative D call TRBD1 (5 bases). The V end lost 2 bases, the J end lost 0 bases, and 10 bases lay between the germline ends. CDR3 size: 15 residues. CDR3: CASSLSDRPNYGYTF. DNA for the CDR3: TGTGCCAGCAGTTTAAGCGACAGACCTAACTATGGCTACACCTTC.

V usage is TRBV9 and J usage is TRBJ2-5; no firm D call. The V and J ends lost 0 bases and 4 bases respectively, with 7 bases between them. CDR3 length: 13 amino acids. Germline CDR1 reads SGDLS; CDR2 reads YYNGEE. CDR3 sequence: CASSVGYLETQYF. The CDR3 nucleotides are TGTGCCAGCAGCGTAGGGTACCTAGAGACCCAGTACTTC.

V usage is TRBV3-1 and J usage is TRBJ2-7; 9 bases are a match to TRBD2. Germline CDR1 reads LGHDT; CDR2 reads YNNKEL (reference sequence). V shed 0 bases and J 4 bases; nucleotides not matched to a gene: 4. CDR3 length equals 15 residues. CDR3 region: CASSQDSGSGYEQYF. DNA of the CDR3: TGTGCCAGCAGCCAAGATAGCGGGAGTGGGTACGAGCAGTACTTC.

Remarks on this clonotype: Just one base apart from a much larger clone, this may be a read error. Since no conserved phenylalanine or tryptophan closes the CDR3, a read error is the likely cause. The gene calls are TRBV3-1 and TRBJ2-5; 8 nucleotides agree with TRBD2. V was pared by 8 bases and J by 5 bases, with 10 bases of the junction left unmatched. This CDR3 has 14 amino acids. Germline V CDR1 and CDR2: LGHDT, YNNKEL (reference sequence). The CDR3, as DNA: TGTGCCAGCCTGATGTCGGGAGGGCTGGAGACCCAGTACGTC. Its protein is CASLMSGGLETQYV.

The chain employs TRBV2 and TRBJ2-3, with 7 bases fitting TRBD2. CDR1 is SNHLY, CDR2 FYNNEI, per germline. Germline trimming cut 8 bases from V and 6 bases from J; bases unmatched to any gene: 8. The CDR3 is made up of 13 amino acids. The CDR3 loop reads CASHGRSRDTQYF. DNA for the CDR3: TGTGCCAGCCACGGGAGGTCCCGCGATACGCAGTATTTT.

The chain employs TRBV10-3 and TRBJ2-5; TRBD2 matches 7 bases. The germline gives CDR1 ENHRY, CDR2 SYGVKD. This CDR3 comprises 14 residues. The trim removed 10 bases at V and 0 bases at J, leaving 8 bases unmatched. The chain's CDR3 is CATRALADQETQYF. The CDR3 nucleotides are TGTGCCACGAGGGCCCTAGCGGACCAAGAGACCCAGTACTTC.

V gene TRBV20-1 combines with J gene TRBJ1-2; D not resolved. Trimming left V 3 bases short and J 7 bases short, with 12 bases between. The CDR3 consists of 12 residues. The V gene's germline CDR1 is DFQATT and CDR2 SNEGSKA (reference sequence). Here the CDR3 DNA reads TGCAGTGCTAGGATATCGGATTCTGGCTACACCTTC. Translation: CSARISDSGYTF.

This chain uses TRBV20-1 with TRBJ1-1; unclear D gene. V dropped 0 bases and J dropped 0 bases, with 5 bases sitting between them. This CDR3 comprises 13 residues. In germline, CDR1 is DFQATT, CDR2 SNEGSKA (reference sequence). The chain's CDR3 is CSARDQLNTEAFF. The DNA of the CDR3 is TGCAGTGCTAGAGATCAGTTGAACACTGAAGCTTTCTTT.

This clonotype was found a few times. The V call is TRBV4-2, the J call TRBJ2-5; the D is unclear. Trimming left V 1 base short and J 3 bases short, with 12 bases between. CDR3 size: 15 residues. In germline, CDR1 is LGHNA, CDR2 YNFKEQ. CDR3 region: CASSQVFSPEETQYF. The CDR3 DNA reads as TGTGCCAGCAGCCAAGTTTTTTCGCCCGAAGAGACCCAGTACTTC.

Remarks on this clonotype: At one end the junction does not follow the germline gene, possibly because of a read error. The V and J genes are TRBV7-9 and TRBJ2-3; D tentatively reads TRBD1 or TRBD2 (6 bases each). Germline loops: CDR1 SEHNR, CDR2 FQNEAQ (reference sequence). CDR3 length: 12 amino acids. The CDR3 nucleotides read TGTGCCTCGGGGGCCGGCACAGGTACGCAGTATTTT. Its translation is CASGAGTGTQYF.

The genes are TRBV6-6 and TRBJ2-7; tentatively, D is TRBD1 (6 bases). The V end was cut by 0 bases, the J end by 0 bases, with 12 bases between. The length of the CDR3 is 16 residues. Per germline, CDR1 MNHNY and CDR2 SVGAGI (reference sequence). This CDR3 reads CASSYSWDTSSYEQYF. CDR3 in DNA: TGTGCCAGCAGTTACTCGTGGGACACCAGCTCCTACGAGCAGTACTTC.

This clonotype was detected ten times or more. The chain couples TRBV11-1 to TRBJ2-7; D remains unclear. Looked up from germline, CDR1 is SGHAT and CDR2 is FQDESV (reference sequence). Trimming left V 3 bases short and J 2 bases short, with 11 bases between. The CDR3 has 14 amino acids. The CDR3 here is CASSFSEGTYEQYF. For the CDR3, the DNA is TGTGCCAGCAGCTTTTCCGAAGGAACCTACGAGCAGTACTTC.

This clonotype was counted between two and nine times. The rearrangement joins TRBV12-3 or TRBV12-4 to TRBJ2-5; 11 nucleotides line up with TRBD1. The DNA end lines up better with TRBJ2-7; the J call may be wrong. This CDR3 region has 15 residues. CDR3 coding DNA: TGTGCCAGCAGTTTTGGGACAGGGGGGCCCTACGAGCAGTACTTC. It is translated as CASSFGTGGPYEQYF.

The genes are TRBV20-1 and TRBJ2-7; perhaps TRBD1 as D (5 bases). This CDR3 is built from 14 residues. Trimming removed 1 base from V and 0 bases from J, with 10 bases in between. CDR1 is DFQATT and CDR2 is SNEGSKA in the germline V gene (reference sequence). Here the CDR3 reads CSARGLDSSYEQYF. In DNA, the CDR3 is TGCAGTGCTAGAGGCCTCGACAGCTCCTACGAGCAGTACTTC.

This clonotype appeared once. J is TRBJ1-4 and V is TRBV5-1; 7 bases agree with TRBD1. The CDR3 sequence is 14 residues long. V shed 5 bases, J shed 5 bases, and the junction held 6 bases outside the gene matches. CDR1 and CDR2 from the germline V gene are SGHRS and YFSETQ. The CDR3 DNA follows: TGCGCCAGCAGATTACCGGGACAGAATGAAAAACTGTTTTTT. Its translation: CASRLPGQNEKLFF.

This clonotype was counted between two and nine times. The chain uses TRBV19 and TRBJ1-5; D remains unclear. Trimming stripped 6 bases from V and 1 base from J, with 10 bases between. Germline-derived CDR1 and CDR2 are LNHDA and SQIVND (reference sequence). CDR3 length equals 14 residues. CDR3 coding DNA: TGTGCCAGTAGCCGCTGGGTAAGCAATCAGCCCCAGCATTTT. This sequence encodes CASSRWVSNQPQHF. The variable domain in full, completed from reference TRBV19 and TRBJ1-5, reads DGGITQSPKYLFRKEGQNVTLSCEQNLNHDAMYWYRQDPGQGLRLIYYSQIVNDFQKGDIAEGYSVSREKKESFPLTVTSAQKNPTAFYLCASSRWVSNQPQHFGDGTRLSIL.

Remarks on this clonotype: A much larger clone lies a single base off, so this may be a read error. This chain uses TRBV25-1 with TRBJ2-7, with 8 bases identical to TRBD1. In germline, CDR1 is MGHDK, CDR2 SYGVNS. Trimming at V came to 3 bases and at J to 5 bases, leaving 9 bases not matched to a gene. This CDR3 has 15 residues. The DNA for the CDR3 is TGTGCCAGCAGTGACGACAGGGGCCCGGGCCACGAGCAGTACTTC. This sequence encodes CASSDDRGPGHEQYF.

This clonotype has only a few counts. V gene TRBV7-6 combines with J gene TRBJ2-5; 8 bases agree with TRBD1. V shed 2 bases, J shed 1 base, and the junction held 6 bases outside the gene matches. CDR1 and CDR2 from the germline V gene are SGHVS and FNYEAQ. This CDR3 region has 16 residues. Here the CDR3 DNA reads TGTGCCAGCAGCTTATGGGGGACAGGTCCCCAAGAGACCCAGTACTTC. It codes for CASSLWGTGPQETQYF. Filled out from reference TRBV7-6 and TRBJ2-5, the complete variable domain reads GAGVSQSPRYKVTKRGQDVALRCDPISGHVSLYWYRQALGQGPEFLTYFNYEAQQDKSGLPNDRFSAERPEGSISTLTIQRTEQRDSAMYRCASSLWGTGPQETQYFGPGTRLLVL.

This clonotype turned up a few times. J is TRBJ2-7 and V is TRBV29-1; 10 bases line up with TRBD1. Germline V gives CDR1 SQVTM, CDR2 ANQGSEA. Trimming removed 6 bases from V and 3 bases from J; junction bases left unmatched: 8. This CDR3 comprises 14 residues. The CDR3 is CSVSLRDRGYEQYF. CDR3 DNA: TGCAGCGTGAGCCTCCGGGACAGGGGCTACGAGCAGTACTTC.

Points on this clonotype: A junction end diverges from the germline sequence, so it may reflect a read error. The rearrangement uses TRBV7-2 and TRBJ2-2; D ambiguous. The CDR3 is 15 amino acids. Per the germline V gene, CDR1 is SGHTA and CDR2 is FQGNSA. The CDR3 spells CVSSSAGHDTGELFF. In nucleotides, the CDR3 is TGTGTCAGCAGCTCTGCAGGTCACGACACCGGGGAGCTGTTTTTT.